A single TCR beta chain is shown here with its context. This clonotype was recorded at least ten times. Its antigen has not been determined. Base qualities are not recorded, but no much larger clone differs from it by a single base. Data came from an Illumina MiSeq. Profiling of the peripheral T cell repertoire targeted human TCRbeta genes. Regarding the original processing steps: To account for variability over time, differences in clonotype abundance were tested using beta-binomial modelling. Expanded clonotypes were screened against the ImmuneCODE reference database of SARS-CoV-2-associated TCRs and mapped to viral genome regions. Additional analyses of the repertoire looked at TRBV gene usage, CDR3 length, CDR3 amino acid overlap between time points, clonotype abundance distributions and Jaccard similarity. TCRdb reprocessed the public reads (quality trimming at Q25 with fastp, clone calling with MiXCR) and kept in-frame beta chains. Merged by CDR3 protein, the rows form single entries marked with the most common genes and DNA. The V and J calls shown here were made by TCRdb, not taken from the authors' results. This sample lists some 220,000 distinct CDR3 sequences; more than 25% were detected once. The top ten constitute under 9.5% of the sample.

The sample comes from a study of kidney transplant recipient with SARS-CoV-2 infection (dated by TCRdb to the early 2020s). The time point label for this specimen denotes: pre-pandemic baseline sample and day 111 after first positive SARS-CoV-2 test. Counted from cysteine to phenylalanine, this CDR3 has 19 amino acids. Only the CDR3 region is kept as DNA, spanning 57 bases read in frame from base 1. The clonotype was recovered from a male patient aged 30 to 39 who had COVID-19 and was a kidney transplant recipient. Donor T cells from the graft may be present among the T cells after a transplant. The input for sequencing was a blood sample, taken at baseline and on roughly day 120 from a kidney transplant recipient. This sequence uses TRBV21-1 and TRBJ1-1; TRBD1, the table's D call, was not compared with the DNA. TRBV21-1 is listed as a pseudogene. The nucleotides read TGTGCCAGCAGCATCCCCATGGACCCACTGTCCTTTTTGAACACTGAAGCTTTCTTT. This encodes CASSIPMDPLSFLNTEAFF.